This TCR beta chain was captured in a study of control samples from healthy donors and cancer patients. Germline V gives CDR1 MNHEY, CDR2 SVGAGI. Trimming took 8 bases from V and 5 from J; bases not matched to a gene: 10. This CDR3 region has 15 residues. Assay used: immunoSEQ multiplex PCR; TCRdb lists only in-frame clones, some missing. The table records roughly 76,000 clones, 94% of them present only once. The V gene is TRBV6-5, the J gene TRBJ2-1, with TRBD2 matching 9 bases. Sequenced: blood. The sequence was obtained from a woman aged 40-49 years in good health. The CDR3 protein is CASVLPSGRHNEQFF. The CDR3 DNA is TGTGCCAGCGTTCTTCCCAGCGGGAGGCACAATGAGCAGTTCTTC.